This T cell receptor beta chain was obtained from a study of multiple sclerosis patients with progressive multifocal leukoencephalopathy. Notes on the study in general: Most PML patients had lower entropy, suggesting less diverse TRB repertoires.

Time point indicated: time of PML onset. PML was diagnosed clinically and by MRI, then confirmed by JC virus DNA in cerebrospinal fluid. T3 blood samples were collected at the time of PML onset. Sequenced by immunoSEQ multiplex PCR; TCRdb stores in-frame clones only, minus some. Among about 33,000 clones listed, roughly nine tenths were seen once. The V and J ends lost 5 bases and 8 bases, in that order; junction bases with no gene match: 10. Per germline, CDR1 MNHEY and CDR2 SMNVEV (reference sequence). The CDR3 spans 15 residues. In the case of this clone: Its antigen is not known.

The sequence derives from a human donor with progressive multifocal leukoencephalopathy. The specimen was PBMCs, collected from a patient treated with natalizumab. The chain combines TRBV27 with TRBJ1-4, with 8 nucleotides matching TRBD1. The CDR3 reads CASSQRQGSGEKLFF. DNA of the CDR3: TGTGCCAGCAGTCAGAGACAGGGGTCGGGAGAAAAACTGTTTTTT. Together with reference TRBV27 and TRBJ1-4, the CDR3 gives the full variable domain: EAQVTQNPRYLITVTGKKLTVTCSQNMNHEYMSWYRQDPGLGLRQIYYSMNVEVTDKGDVPEGYKVSRKEKRNFPLILESPSPNQTSLYFCASSQRQGSGEKLFFGSGTQLSVL.